This TCR beta chain stems from a study of CD8 T cells in Susac syndrome. Reverse transcription of roughly 0.5 to 1 ug RNA was carried out with random hexamers. One entry per CDR3 protein, called by TCRdb with MiXCR from the immunoSEQ multiplex PCR reads. The sample holds about 85,000 distinct CDR3 sequences, 85% to 95% seen once. V lost 5 bases to trimming and J lost 2 bases, with 18 bases between them. Germline V lookup: CDR1 MNHEY, CDR2 SVGEGT. The CDR3 loop spans 16 amino acids. Study results and limitations: CD8+ clonal expansion in Susac peaked in TEMRA cells and active patients.

About this clonotype: The antigen is undetermined.

The sequence came from a human donor with Susac syndrome. The sample taken for sequencing was CD8+ T cells from PBMCs. The chain links TRBV6-2 or TRBV6-3 to TRBJ1-2, with D perhaps matching TRBD1 (6 bases). CDR3 sequence (DNA): TGTGCCAGCAGTCCCCCCGCCCAGGGACACAACTATGGCTACACCTTC. It encodes CASSPPAQGHNYGYTF.